The 23 T cell receptor beta chains below all came from one sample that was sequenced in a study of T cells in Graves' hyperthyroidism and ophthalmopathy. Amplified TCR beta CDR3 regions derived from RNA transcripts. HTBI primers drove first-round RT-PCR of the TCR CDR3. Each CDR3 protein is one row after TCRdb ran MiXCR on the multiplex PCR reads. The sample carries hundreds of thousands of distinct CDR3 sequences, roughly 37% recorded once. Source material: blood. The source is a man between 18 and 29 years old with Graves' hyperthyroidism.

J is TRBJ2-2 and V is TRBV2, with TRBD1 as a possible D gene (6 bases). V was clipped by 3 bases and J by 1 base, with 12 bases between them. Germline V gene lookup returns CDR1 SNHLY and CDR2 FYNNEI. The CDR3 consists of 16 residues. DNA for the CDR3: TGTGCCAGCAGTGAGTTCGAGGACAGGAACACCGGGGAGCTGTTTTTT. Amino acid sequence: CASSEFEDRNTGELFF.

V is TRBV5-4 and J is TRBJ2-3; TRBD2 matches at 9 bases. The CDR3 consists of 16 residues. CDR1 and CDR2 from the germline V gene are SGHNT and YYREEE (reference sequence). J lost 0 bases, V lost 2 bases, and 4 bases had no gene match. In nucleotides, the CDR3 is TGTGCCAGCAGCTTTGGCGGGGGGGATAGCACAGATACGCAGTATTTT. This gives the protein CASSFGGGDSTDTQYF.

The CDR3 coding sequence is TGTGCCAGCAGTCCATCTAGCTTGGTTCCCCTGGGCTACACCTTC. This gives the protein CASSPSSLVPLGYTF. The chain carries TRBV6-5 and TRBJ1-2; D unresolved. Germline V gene sequence: CDR1 MNHEY, CDR2 SVGAGI. CDR3 length: 15 residues. Trimming stripped 5 bases from V and 8 bases from J, with 21 bases between.

This clonotype has just one count. The chain recombines TRBV5-6 with TRBJ1-2; TRBD1 matches at 7 bases. Germline V gives CDR1 SGHDT, CDR2 YYEEEE. The CDR3 is 14 amino acids. Trimming at V came to 0 bases and at J to 6 bases, leaving 5 bases not matched to a gene. Here the CDR3 DNA reads TGTGCCAGCAGCTTGGTTGGGACAGCCGATGGCTACACCTTC. Its translation is CASSLVGTADGYTF.

This clonotype turned up a few times. The chain joins TRBV2 to TRBJ2-7, with D tentatively TRBD1 (6 bases). This CDR3 is 12 amino acids long. Deletions cut 6 bases from V and 4 bases from J, with 10 bases between. CDR1 is SNHLY and CDR2 is FYNNEI in the germline V gene. The CDR3 sequence is CASRGHLYEQYF. For the CDR3, the DNA is TGTGCCAGCAGGGGACACTTATACGAGCAGTACTTC.

The V and J genes are TRBV25-1 and TRBJ2-5; TRBD2 matches 8 bases. The CDR3 has 16 residues. CDR1 is MGHDK and CDR2 is SYGVNS in the germline V gene. V gave up 3 bases and J gave up 5 bases; unmatched junction bases: 11. The CDR3 DNA follows: TGTGCCAGCAGTGACCCCACGGGAGGGCCGGGTGAGACCCAGTACTTC. Residues: CASSDPTGGPGETQYF.

This clonotype was counted at least ten times. The chain is built from TRBV7-2 and TRBJ2-7; perhaps TRBD1 as D (5 bases). Germline CDR1 is SGHTA and CDR2 is FQGNSA. V was pared by 4 bases and J by 5 bases, with 15 bases between. The CDR3 runs 14 residues. The CDR3 DNA reads TGTGCCAGCAGCTCCGGAAGGGGTAGGGACGAGCAGTACTTC. This codes for CASSSGRGRDEQYF.

The V gene is TRBV29-1, the J gene TRBJ1-2, with 8 bases aligning to TRBD1. After removal of 4 bases from V and 3 bases from J, the junction contained 1 base not matched to a gene. Germline V lookup: CDR1 SQVTM, CDR2 ANQGSEA. This CDR3 contains 12 residues. CDR3 in amino acids: CSVVTGDYGYTF. CDR3 coding DNA: TGCAGCGTTGTGACAGGGGACTATGGCTACACCTTC.

This clonotype occurred many times. The genes are TRBV2 and TRBJ1-5; D not resolved. Germline CDR1 is SNHLY and CDR2 is FYNNEI. The CDR3 is 10 amino acids. V shed 10 bases and J shed 10 bases, with 11 bases lying between them. The CDR3 region is CATLEGPQHF. For the CDR3, the DNA is TGTGCCACCCTAGAGGGTCCCCAGCATTTT.

On this clonotype itself: At one of its ends the junction is not consistent with the germline gene, which may arise from a read error. V and J are TRBV5-1 and TRBJ2-7, with D possibly matching TRBD2 (5 bases). In germline, CDR1 is SGHRS, CDR2 YFSETQ. The CDR3 has 14 amino acids. This CDR3 is CANSLGAGAYEQYF. The DNA for the CDR3 is TGTGCCAACAGCTTGGGAGCCGGGGCCTACGAGCAGTACTTC. The variable domain in full, with the rest retrieved from reference TRBV5-1 and TRBJ2-7, is KAGVTQTPRYLIKTRGQQVTLSCSPISGHRSVSWYQQTPGQGLQFLFEYFSETQRNKGNFPGRFSGRQFSNSRSEMNVSTLELGDSALYLCANSLGAGAYEQYFGPGTRLTVT.

In this sample, this clonotype turned up once. The chain carries TRBV5-1 and TRBJ2-7; D possibly corresponds to TRBD1 (6 bases). This CDR3 is built from 14 residues. The ends were cut back, 1 base at V and 5 bases at J, with 13 bases in the middle. Germline loops: CDR1 SGHRS, CDR2 YFSETQ. The CDR3: CASSLNRVLDEQYF. CDR3 sequence (DNA): TGCGCCAGCAGCTTGAACAGGGTTTTAGACGAGCAGTACTTC.

This chain connects TRBV4-1 to TRBJ2-5; 9 bases match TRBD1. Trimming at V came to 1 base and at J to 5 bases, leaving 5 bases not matched to a gene. The CDR3 has 15 amino acids. Germline-derived CDR1 and CDR2 are MGHRA and YSYEKL. CDR3 amino acids: CASSQGYRGRETQYF. The CDR3 nucleotides are TGCGCCAGCAGCCAAGGGTACAGGGGGCGGGAGACCCAGTACTTC.

Concerning this clonotype itself: Relative to the germline gene, one junction end is altered; a read error may explain this. V and J are TRBV12-3 or TRBV12-4 and TRBJ2-6; possibly TRBD2 for D (6 bases). The CDR3 runs 12 residues. The CDR3 is CASRTGRDTEAF. In DNA, the CDR3 is TGTGCCAGCAGAACGGGGCGGGATACTGAAGCTTTC.

The V call is TRBV7-2, the J call TRBJ2-7; 12 bases are a match to TRBD2. The CDR3 covers 16 residues. Germline V gives CDR1 SGHTA, CDR2 FQGNSA. V was clipped by 5 bases and J by 1 base; unmatched bases: 6. The CDR3: CASSIGLAGLSYEQYF. CDR3 bases: TGTGCCAGCAGCATCGGACTAGCGGGGCTATCCTACGAGCAGTACTTC.

This chain connects TRBV9 to TRBJ1-2; D remains unclear. The ends were cut back, 4 bases at V and 8 bases at J, with 15 bases in the middle. The CDR3 runs to 13 residues. In germline, CDR1 is SGDLS, CDR2 YYNGEE. CDR3 in amino acids: CASSQREGTGYTF. In DNA, the CDR3 is TGTGCCAGCAGCCAGAGGGAGGGTACCGGCTACACCTTC.

V gene TRBV7-9 combines with J gene TRBJ2-7; D may match TRBD1 or TRBD2 (5 bases each). Per the germline V gene, CDR1 is SEHNR and CDR2 is FQNEAQ (reference sequence). This CDR3 spans 15 amino acids. Trimming removed 5 bases at V and 4 bases at J, with 18 bases between. This CDR3 reads CASSPYLGTAYEQYF. The DNA for the CDR3 is TGTGCCAGCAGCCCCTACCTGGGGACGGCATACGAGCAGTACTTC.

This clonotype turned up a few times. The chain combines TRBV11-2 with TRBJ2-5; D gene uncertain. CDR1 is SGHAT and CDR2 is FQNNGV in the germline V gene. The CDR3 extends over 14 amino acids. V was cut by 1 base and J by 4 bases, with 10 bases left in between. The CDR3 protein is CASSLVPGGETQYF. In nucleotides, the CDR3 is TGTGCCAGCAGCTTAGTTCCGGGTGGAGAGACCCAGTACTTC.

As concerns this clonotype: With a much larger clone just one base away, this may be a read error. V usage is TRBV12-3 or TRBV12-4 and J usage is TRBJ1-1; D ambiguous. The CDR3 is made up of 11 amino acids. The CDR3 DNA reads as TGTGCCAGCAGTCAGAACAGTGAAGCTTTATTT. Its protein product is CASSQNSEALF.

The chain employs TRBV7-9 and TRBJ2-7, with 12 bases identical to TRBD1. J was trimmed by 2 bases and V by 5 bases; bases with no gene match: 10. The CDR3 covers 17 residues. CDR1 is SEHNR, CDR2 FQNEAQ, per germline (reference sequence). CDR3: CASSPQPGQGAPYEQYF. DNA for the CDR3: TGTGCCAGCAGCCCCCAACCGGGACAGGGGGCCCCCTACGAGCAGTACTTC.

The rearrangement joins TRBV20-1 to TRBJ2-1, with no clear D. This CDR3 is 10 amino acids long. The V end was cut by 2 bases, the J end by 4 bases, with 0 bases between. CDR1 DFQATT and CDR2 SNEGSKA come from the germline V gene (reference sequence). The CDR3 nucleotides read TGCAGTGCTAGATACAATGAGCAGTTCTTC. Protein sequence: CSARYNEQFF.

There are many counts of this clonotype. The V and J genes are TRBV7-6 and TRBJ1-1; perhaps TRBD1 as D (5 bases). V was cut by 5 bases and J by 3 bases, with 10 bases left in between. The CDR3 spans 13 residues. Germline assignment: CDR1 SGHVS and CDR2 FNYEAQ. In DNA form, the CDR3 reads TGTGCCAGCAGCAAGGGGTTAGACACTGAAGCTTTCTTT. This codes for CASSKGLDTEAFF.

This clonotype has more than one count but fewer than ten. V is TRBV7-9 and J is TRBJ1-2; D possibly corresponds to TRBD1 (6 bases). The CDR3 covers 14 residues. Germline V gene sequence: CDR1 SEHNR, CDR2 FQNEAQ (reference sequence). Trimming took off 5 bases at V and 4 bases at J, with 14 bases between the two ends. The CDR3 loop is CASSTTQGGYGYTF. The CDR3 DNA sequence: TGTGCCAGCAGCACGACTCAAGGGGGCTATGGCTACACCTTC.

A few counts support this clonotype. This rearrangement joins TRBV10-3 to TRBJ2-2, with D possibly TRBD1 on 5 matching bases. Germline CDR1 and CDR2: ENHRY and SYGVKD. The CDR3 extends over 16 amino acids. V was clipped by 2 bases and J by 1 base, with 11 bases between them. The CDR3 loop reads CAISEGRVMNTGELFF. In DNA form, the CDR3 reads TGTGCCATCAGTGAGGGCAGGGTTATGAACACCGGGGAGCTGTTTTTT.